A single sample is the source of the 24 T cell receptor beta chains below, sequenced in a study of coeliac disease. Using immunoSEQ multiplex PCR, the repertoire was profiled, and TCRdb retains in-frame clones only, with some absent. The sample lists roughly 5,000 clones, roughly 71% occurring once. Sample: lymphocytes from the gut lamina propria. All receptors derive from a woman in her thirties or forties.

This chain joins TRBV7-9 and TRBJ2-1; 8 bases fit TRBD1. Looked up from germline, CDR1 is SEHNR and CDR2 is FQNEAQ (reference sequence). The CDR3 totals 13 residues. V was pared by 5 bases and J by 6 bases, with 3 bases of the junction left unmatched. The CDR3 spells CASSLGQGNEQFF. In DNA form, the CDR3 reads TGTGCCAGCAGCCTCGGACAGGGCAATGAGCAGTTCTTC.

This clone was seen just once. This chain connects TRBV10-1 to TRBJ2-1; D is possibly TRBD2 (6 bases). CDR3 length: 14 residues. Germline-derived CDR1 and CDR2 are WNHNN and SYGVQD (reference sequence). Deletions cut 3 bases from V and 6 bases from J, with 12 bases between. The CDR3 reads CASSDGLGGNEQFF. For the CDR3, the DNA is TGCGCCAGCAGTGACGGTCTGGGGGGCAATGAGCAGTTCTTC.

This clone has a single count. The chain uses TRBV4-3 and TRBJ2-1, with no clear D. The CDR3 contains 16 residues. V was pared by 0 bases and J by 4 bases, with 13 bases between. Germline loops: CDR1 LGHNA, CDR2 YSLEER. The CDR3, as DNA: TGCGCCAGCAGCCAAGATTCATTCTGGGCTTACAATGAGCAGTTCTTC. This codes for CASSQDSFWAYNEQFF.

V usage is TRBV10-2 and J usage is TRBJ1-2; D call uncertain. CDR3 size: 15 residues. CDR1 WSHSY and CDR2 SAAADI come from the germline V gene. Trimming removed 6 bases from V and 8 bases from J, with 22 bases in between. CDR3 DNA: TGCGCCAGCAGGGACGCAGGAAGGGCCACGGGGGGCTACACCTTC. It translates to CASRDAGRATGGYTF.

This sequence joins TRBV7-2 and TRBJ1-1; TRBD1 is a possible D gene (6 bases). CDR1 is SGHTA, CDR2 FQGNSA, per germline. Trimming stripped 5 bases from V and 8 bases from J, with 21 bases between. CDR3 length equals 15 residues. The chain's CDR3 is CASSPPGRGQTEAFF. The CDR3 DNA follows: TGTGCCAGCAGCCCGCCCGGTAGGGGACAAACCGAAGCTTTCTTT.

The V and J genes are TRBV29-1 and TRBJ2-7, with D possibly being TRBD2 (5 bases). Trimming cost V 3 bases and J 0 bases, with 6 bases left between them. Per germline, CDR1 SQVTM and CDR2 ANQGSEA. The CDR3 contains 12 residues. The CDR3 DNA reads TGCAGCGTTGAGGCGGGCTCCTACGAGCAGTACTTC. Protein product: CSVEAGSYEQYF.

V usage is TRBV11-3 and J usage is TRBJ2-5, with D possibly TRBD1 on 5 matching bases. Germline V lookup: CDR1 SGHNT, CDR2 YENEEA. The CDR3 is 13 residues long. V lost 3 bases and J lost 7, with 12 bases in between. This CDR3 is CASSFDSEGTQYF. CDR3 coding DNA: TGTGCCAGCAGCTTCGACAGCGAAGGGACCCAGTACTTC.

V is TRBV19 and J is TRBJ1-6, with D uncertain. Germline loops: CDR1 LNHDA, CDR2 SQIVND (reference sequence). The CDR3 extends over 13 amino acids. V shed 1 base and J shed 14 bases, with 12 bases lying between them. The CDR3 coding sequence is TGTGCCAGTAGTATAGGAAGGGAGTCGGCCCTCCACTTT. This gives the protein CASSIGRESALHF.

The J gene is TRBJ2-5, the V gene TRBV11-2; 7 bases agree with TRBD1. From germline, CDR1 is SGHAT and CDR2 FQNNGV. The length of the CDR3 is 15 residues. V gave up 0 bases and J gave up 5 bases; unmatched junction bases: 6. CDR3 region: CASSLEQGKRETQYF. DNA of the CDR3: TGTGCCAGCAGCTTAGAACAGGGGAAGAGGGAGACCCAGTACTTC. Variable domain in full (rest from reference TRBV11-2 and TRBJ2-5): EAGVAQSPRYKIIEKRQSVAFWCNPISGHATLYWYQQILGQGPKLLIQFQNNGVVDDSQLPKDRFSAERLKGVDSTLKIQPAKLEDSAVYLCASSLEQGKRETQYFGPGTRLLVL.

This clone was recorded only once. Written as DNA, the CDR3 is TGTGCCAGCTCACCACAGGGGGCGATTAACTATGGCTACACCTTC. This codes for CASSPQGAINYGYTF. The J gene is TRBJ1-2, the V gene TRBV18, with 7 bases aligning to TRBD1. Germline CDR1 reads KGHSH; CDR2 reads LQKENI. This CDR3 region has 15 residues. Trimming took 1 base from V and 1 from J; bases not matched to a gene: 3.

J is TRBJ2-7 and V is TRBV5-1, with 10 bases matching TRBD1. After removal of 4 bases from V and 7 bases from J, the junction contained 8 bases not matched to a gene. There are 14 residues in the CDR3. Germline V gives CDR1 SGHRS, CDR2 YFSETQ. The CDR3 sequence: CASSQTGTGVEQYF. The CDR3 DNA reads as TGCGCCAGCAGCCAAACCGGGACAGGGGTAGAGCAGTACTTC.

The chain has TRBV5-1 and TRBJ2-1; TRBD2 agrees at 11 bases. Germline CDR1 is SGHRS and CDR2 is YFSETQ. The CDR3 has 16 amino acids. The J segment lost 7 bases and the V segment lost 1 base, leaving 7 bases of the junction unmatched. In nucleotides, the CDR3 is TGCGCCAGCAGCTTGAGGGGGACTAGCGGTAAGAATGAGCAGTTCTTC. Protein: CASSLRGTSGKNEQFF.

This clone was counted only a few times. The chain joins TRBV6-7 to TRBJ2-7; the D gene is possibly TRBD2 (5 bases). TRBV6-7 counts as an open reading frame of uncertain function. The CDR3 length is 14 residues. Trimming took off 5 bases at V and 0 bases at J, with 11 bases between the two ends. For the CDR3, the DNA is TGTGCCAGCAGTCCCTGGACTGTCTCCTACGAGCAGTACTTC. This translates into CASSPWTVSYEQYF.

V and J are TRBV7-9 and TRBJ2-1; possibly TRBD2 for D (6 bases). Germline CDR1 SEHNR, CDR2 FQNEAQ (reference sequence). The ends were cut back, 4 bases at V and 2 bases at J, with 9 bases in the middle. The length of the CDR3 is 14 residues. The CDR3 here is CASSWTGAYNEQFF. DNA of the CDR3: TGTGCCAGCAGCTGGACGGGAGCCTACAATGAGCAGTTCTTC.

The chain joins TRBV6-6 to TRBJ2-7, with 8 positions matching TRBD1. CDR3 length: 13 amino acids. Germline V CDR1 and CDR2: MNHNY, SVGAGI (reference sequence). V lost 7 bases, J lost 0 bases, and 2 bases stayed unmatched. The CDR3: CASTRGHSYEQYF. The CDR3, as DNA: TGTGCCAGCACCAGGGGGCACTCCTACGAGCAGTACTTC.

This rearrangement joins TRBV11-3 to TRBJ2-1; a weak D match, TRBD2 (5 bases). The V and J ends lost 5 bases and 7 bases respectively, with 9 bases between them. Germline V lookup: CDR1 SGHNT, CDR2 YENEEA. This CDR3 has 12 amino acids. The CDR3 sequence is CASSRDLNEQFF. The CDR3 nucleotides read TGTGCCAGCAGCCGGGATCTTAATGAGCAGTTCTTC.

This clone showed up just a few times. The chain couples TRBV21-1 to TRBJ2-7; TRBD2 was called by the table and not checked on the DNA. TRBV21-1 is recorded as a pseudogene. The CDR3 covers 14 residues. The CDR3 protein is CASSKHVGGYEQYF. CDR3 coding DNA: TGTGCCAGCAGCAAACATGTGGGGGGCTACGAGCAGTACTTC.

The chain couples TRBV5-5 to TRBJ2-4; 8 bases match TRBD1. Per the germline V gene, CDR1 is SGHKS and CDR2 is YYEKEE (reference sequence). This CDR3 has 15 residues. Trimming removed 3 bases from V and 1 base from J; junction bases left unmatched: 3. CDR3 nucleotides: TGTGCCAGCAGCTCACAGGGGGAGGCCAAAAACATTCAGTACTTC. Translated, it gives CASSSQGEAKNIQYF.

Remarks on this clone: An end of the junction does not agree with germline; a read error may underlie this. This specimen includes other DNA sequences encoding the same CDR3. V usage is TRBV10-3 and J usage is TRBJ2-7; no definite D call. The CDR3 covers 15 residues. Germline CDR1 and CDR2: ENHRY and SYGVKD. The CDR3 region has the DNA TGCGCCATCAGTGAGTCCCAGGTGCAAACCTACGAGCAGTACTTC. This encodes CAISESQVQTYEQYF.

This clone was counted only a few times. This rearrangement joins TRBV14 to TRBJ2-3, with 8 bases identical to TRBD2. CDR1 SGHDN and CDR2 FVKESK come from the germline V gene. After removal of 4 bases from V and 6 bases from J, the junction contained 15 bases not matched to a gene. The CDR3 is made up of 17 amino acids. The CDR3 region is CASSPDGLALGRDTQYF. In DNA form, the CDR3 reads TGTGCCAGCAGCCCAGACGGACTAGCTCTCGGACGCGATACGCAGTATTTT.

The genes are TRBV5-1 and TRBJ2-5; 8 positions agree with TRBD1. V shed 4 bases, J shed 4 bases, and the junction held 6 bases outside the gene matches. Germline V gene sequence: CDR1 SGHRS, CDR2 YFSETQ. The length of the CDR3 is 14 residues. The CDR3 DNA reads as TGCGCCAGCAGCGAACAGGGGGGCGGAGAGACCCAGTACTTC. Protein product: CASSEQGGGETQYF. Based on the CDR3 plus reference TRBV5-1 and TRBJ2-5, the full variable domain is KAGVTQTPRYLIKTRGQQVTLSCSPISGHRSVSWYQQTPGQGLQFLFEYFSETQRNKGNFPGRFSGRQFSNSRSEMNVSTLELGDSALYLCASSEQGGGETQYFGPGTRLLVL.

This clone was detected a few times. The chain recombines TRBV2 with TRBJ1-1, with 9 bases lining up with TRBD1. The CDR3 is 14 residues long. V trimming: 4 bases; J trimming: 5 bases; junction bases outside the gene matches: 5. CDR1 and CDR2 (germline): SNHLY, FYNNEI. CDR3 region: CASSVGTGRTEAFF. CDR3 bases: TGTGCCAGCAGTGTGGGGACAGGGCGGACTGAAGCTTTCTTT.

The chain carries TRBV4-1 and TRBJ2-2; possible D gene TRBD1, 6 bases. V lost 1 base and J lost 7, with 13 bases in between. The CDR3 spans 15 residues. The V gene's germline CDR1 is MGHRA and CDR2 YSYEKL. The DNA of the CDR3 is TGCGCCAGCAGCCAAGGCTGGGGGCGCGACGGGGAGCTGTTTTTT. Protein: CASSQGWGRDGELFF.

Concerning this clone itself: The junction and the germline gene differ at one end; a read error may be behind it. The chain combines TRBV7-6 with TRBJ2-1, with D possibly being TRBD2 (6 bases). The CDR3 spans 18 residues. The germline CDR1 and CDR2 sequences are SGHVS and FNYEAQ. CDR3 DNA sequence: TGTGCCAGCAGCTTAGGACCCCTTAGTAGCGGTCCCTACAATGAGCAGCTCTTC. Translation: CASSLGPLSSGPYNEQLF. The variable domain in full, with the rest retrieved from reference TRBV7-6 and TRBJ2-1, is GAGVSQSPRYKVTKRGQDVALRCDPISGHVSLYWYRQALGQGPEFLTYFNYEAQQDKSGLPNDRFSAERPEGSISTLTIQRTEQRDSAMYRCASSLGPLSSGPYNEQLFGPGTRLTVL.